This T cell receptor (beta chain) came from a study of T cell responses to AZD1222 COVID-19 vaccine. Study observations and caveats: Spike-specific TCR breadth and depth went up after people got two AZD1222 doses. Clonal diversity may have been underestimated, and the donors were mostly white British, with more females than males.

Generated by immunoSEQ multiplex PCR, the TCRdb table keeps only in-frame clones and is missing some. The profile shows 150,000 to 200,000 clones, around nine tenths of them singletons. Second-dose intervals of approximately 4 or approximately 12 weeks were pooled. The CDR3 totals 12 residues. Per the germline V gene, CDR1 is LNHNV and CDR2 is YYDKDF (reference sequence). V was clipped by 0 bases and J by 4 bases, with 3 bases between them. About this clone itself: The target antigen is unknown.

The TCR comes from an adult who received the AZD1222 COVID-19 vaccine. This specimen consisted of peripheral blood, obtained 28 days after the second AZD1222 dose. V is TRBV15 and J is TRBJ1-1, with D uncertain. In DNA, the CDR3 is TGTGCCACCAGCAGAGAGTTCACTGAAGCTTTCTTT. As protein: CATSREFTEAFF.